The sequence of this TCR beta chain was determined in a study of blood T cell dynamics during melanoma immunotherapy. This clone appeared a few times. The antigen remains unidentified. Germline assignment: CDR1 SGHDN and CDR2 FVKESK. The CDR3 is 15 residues long. Trimming cost V 0 bases and J 10 bases, with 18 bases left between them. Time point of the sample: pre-treatment baseline. Produced via immunoSEQ multiplex PCR; TCRdb's table is partial and in-frame only. The repertoire holds approximately 6,800 clones, with 84% as singletons. The study's findings and limits: Disease-control patients' PBMC repertoires became either more clonal or more diverse at W3.

The receptor comes from a human donor with melanoma. This chain joins TRBV14 and TRBJ1-2; no definite D call. This specimen consisted of blood, obtained from a patient treated with checkpoint blockade. For the CDR3, the DNA is TGTGCCAGCAGCCAAGATCACCTCGGGGTGTGGGACTACACCTTC. Protein product: CASSQDHLGVWDYTF. The variable domain in full, completed from reference TRBV14 and TRBJ1-2, reads EAGVTQFPSHSVIEKGQTVTLRCDPISGHDNLYWYRRVMGKEIKFLLHFVKESKQDESGMPNNRFLAERTGGTYSTLKVQPAELEDSGVYFCASSQDHLGVWDYTFGSGTRLTVV.